This T cell receptor beta chain was found in a study of T-cell reconstitution after alpha-beta-depleted transplantation in children. Whole-study results and caveats: Several hundred expanded graft clones reportedly were the source of alpha-beta T cells about two months after transplant.

Preparation of the TCRbeta library used unique molecular identifiers. TCRdb ran MiXCR on the PCR reads and lists one entry per CDR3 protein. The sample has roughly 500,000 distinct CDR3 sequences; over 9.5% are singletons. A word on this clonotype: Its antigen remains unidentified.

The CDR3 loop spans 12 amino acids. Trimming stripped 10 bases from V and 10 bases from J, with 19 bases between. The chain employs TRBV12-3 or TRBV12-4 and TRBJ1-1; D gene ambiguous. The sample in question was PBMCs, obtained before TCRalphabeta/CD19-depleted stem cell transplant. The sequence came from a child aged 2-15 years with inherited bone marrow failure, due to receive a stem cell transplant. The CDR3 nucleotides are TGTGCCATCTGTTTAGCGCAAGGGTCAGCTTTCTTT. Its protein product is CAICLAQGSAFF.